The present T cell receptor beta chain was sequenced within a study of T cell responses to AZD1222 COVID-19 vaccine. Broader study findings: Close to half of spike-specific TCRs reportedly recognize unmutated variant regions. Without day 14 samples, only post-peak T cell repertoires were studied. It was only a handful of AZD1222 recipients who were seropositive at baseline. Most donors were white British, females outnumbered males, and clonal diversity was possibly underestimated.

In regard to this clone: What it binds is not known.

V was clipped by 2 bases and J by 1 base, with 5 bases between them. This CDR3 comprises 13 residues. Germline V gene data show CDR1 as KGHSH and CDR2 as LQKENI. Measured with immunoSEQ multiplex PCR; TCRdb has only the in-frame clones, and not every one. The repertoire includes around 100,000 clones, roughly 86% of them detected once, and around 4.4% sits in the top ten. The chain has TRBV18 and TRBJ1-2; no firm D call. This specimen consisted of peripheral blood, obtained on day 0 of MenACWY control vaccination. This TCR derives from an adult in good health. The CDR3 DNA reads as TGTGCCAGCTCACCAGCTGATAACTATGGCTACACCTTC. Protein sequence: CASSPADNYGYTF.